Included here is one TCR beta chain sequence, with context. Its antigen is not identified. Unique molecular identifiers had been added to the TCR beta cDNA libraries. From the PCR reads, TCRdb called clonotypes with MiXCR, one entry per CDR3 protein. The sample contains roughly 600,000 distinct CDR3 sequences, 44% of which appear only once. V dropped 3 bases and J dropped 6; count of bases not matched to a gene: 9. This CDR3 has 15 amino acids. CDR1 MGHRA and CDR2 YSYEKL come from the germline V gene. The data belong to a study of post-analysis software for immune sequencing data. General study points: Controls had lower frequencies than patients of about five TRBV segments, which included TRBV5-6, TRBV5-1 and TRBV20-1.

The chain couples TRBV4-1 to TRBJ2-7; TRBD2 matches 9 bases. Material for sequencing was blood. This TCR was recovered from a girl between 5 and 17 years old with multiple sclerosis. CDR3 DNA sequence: TGCGCCAGCAGCCACGTAGCGGGAGAAAAAGGCGAGCAGTACTTC. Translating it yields CASSHVAGEKGEQYF.